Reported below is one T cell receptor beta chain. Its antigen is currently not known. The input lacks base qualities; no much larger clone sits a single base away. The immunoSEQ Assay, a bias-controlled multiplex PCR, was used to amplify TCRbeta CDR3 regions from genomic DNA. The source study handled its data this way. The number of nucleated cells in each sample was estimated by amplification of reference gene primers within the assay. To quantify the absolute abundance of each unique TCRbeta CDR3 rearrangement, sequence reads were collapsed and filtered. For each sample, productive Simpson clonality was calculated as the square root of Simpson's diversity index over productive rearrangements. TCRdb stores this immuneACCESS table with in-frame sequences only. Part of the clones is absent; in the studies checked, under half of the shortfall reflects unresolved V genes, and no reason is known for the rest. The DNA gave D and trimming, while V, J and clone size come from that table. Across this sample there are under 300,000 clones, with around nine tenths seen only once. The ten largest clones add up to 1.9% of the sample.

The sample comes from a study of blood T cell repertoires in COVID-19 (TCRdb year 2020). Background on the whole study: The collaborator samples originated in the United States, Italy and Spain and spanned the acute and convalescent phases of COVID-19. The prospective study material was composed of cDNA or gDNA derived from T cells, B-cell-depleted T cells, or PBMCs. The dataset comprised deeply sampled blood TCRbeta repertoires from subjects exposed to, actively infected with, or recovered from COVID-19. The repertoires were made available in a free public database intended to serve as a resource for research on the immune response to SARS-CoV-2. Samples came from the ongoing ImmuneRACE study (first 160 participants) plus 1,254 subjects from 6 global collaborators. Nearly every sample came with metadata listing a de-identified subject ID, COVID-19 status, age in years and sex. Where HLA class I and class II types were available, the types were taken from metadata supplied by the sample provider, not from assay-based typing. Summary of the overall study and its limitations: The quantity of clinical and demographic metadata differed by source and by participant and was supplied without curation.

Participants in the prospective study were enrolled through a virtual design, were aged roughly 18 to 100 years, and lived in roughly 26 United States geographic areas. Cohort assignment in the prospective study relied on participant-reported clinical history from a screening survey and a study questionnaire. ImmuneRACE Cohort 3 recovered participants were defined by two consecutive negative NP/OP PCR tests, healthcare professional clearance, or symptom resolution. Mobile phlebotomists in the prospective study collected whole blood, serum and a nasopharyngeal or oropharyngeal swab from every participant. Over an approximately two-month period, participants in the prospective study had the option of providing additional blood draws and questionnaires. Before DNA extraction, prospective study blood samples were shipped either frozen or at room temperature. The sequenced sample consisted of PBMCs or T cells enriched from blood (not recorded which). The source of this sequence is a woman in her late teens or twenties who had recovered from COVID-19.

The DNA sequence is as follows: TGTGCCACCAGCCATACCCGACAGGGAAACACTGAAGCTTTCTTT. It codes for CATSHTRQGNTEAFF. Rearrangement joined TRBV15 to TRBJ1-1; a stretch of 7 junction bases matches TRBD1. The CDR3 holds 15 amino acids from the cysteine to the phenylalanine. Solely the CDR3 DNA is kept, with 45 bases framed from the first base. Trimming takes 5 bases off V and 2 bases off J; junction bases not matched to a gene: 8. Based on the germline V gene (reference sequence), the CDR1 and CDR2 sequences are LNHNV and YYDKDF.